This paragraph reports one T cell receptor (beta chain). Losses at the gene ends were 0 bases for V and 6 bases for J; bases not matched to a gene: 7. The CDR3 sequence is 15 residues long. Germline CDR1 and CDR2: LGHNA and YSLEER. These data come from a study of T cell responses to AZD1222 COVID-19 vaccine. Repertoires were generated with immunoSEQ multiplex PCR, while TCRdb's copy carries only in-frame clones and drops some. The sample lists roughly 140,000 clones; 70% to 90% were seen once. The receptor was isolated from an adult in good health. The chain is built from TRBV4-3 and TRBJ2-7; 8 nucleotides agree with TRBD1. The input for sequencing was peripheral blood, taken on day 0 of MenACWY control vaccination. The CDR3: CASSQETLQGGEQYF. The CDR3 nucleotides read TGCGCCAGCAGCCAAGAGACGTTACAGGGGGGCGAGCAGTACTTC.